This TCR beta chain is drawn from a study of cytomegalovirus exposure and HLA in healthy donors. The donors (healthy individuals) were bone marrow donors. This CDR3 contains 14 residues. Germline CDR1 GTSNPN, CDR2 SVGIG (reference sequence). J gave up 7 bases and V 0 bases, and 4 bases lay outside the gene matches. The study ran its PCR with 60 Vbeta and 13 Jbeta primers. The table came from immunoSEQ multiplex PCR; TCRdb's copy has only in-frame clones and leaves some out. Of about 83,000 clones listed, about 69% were seen once; the top ten hold 4% to 5%. The rearrangement joins TRBV30 to TRBJ2-1, with TRBD1 identical over 9 bases. This receptor was taken from a man in his sixties in good health and CMV-seronegative. The sample consisted of PBMCs. The CDR3: CAWSVDRGGNEQFF. In DNA, the CDR3 is TGTGCCTGGAGTGTTGACAGGGGGGGGAATGAGCAGTTCTTC. Full variable domain (rest looked up from reference TRBV30 and TRBJ2-1): SQTIHQWPATLVQPVGSPLSLECTVEGTSNPNLYWYRQAAGRGLQLLFYSVGIGQISSEVPQNLSASRPQDRQFILSSKKLLLSDSGFYLCAWSVDRGGNEQFFGPGTRLTVL.